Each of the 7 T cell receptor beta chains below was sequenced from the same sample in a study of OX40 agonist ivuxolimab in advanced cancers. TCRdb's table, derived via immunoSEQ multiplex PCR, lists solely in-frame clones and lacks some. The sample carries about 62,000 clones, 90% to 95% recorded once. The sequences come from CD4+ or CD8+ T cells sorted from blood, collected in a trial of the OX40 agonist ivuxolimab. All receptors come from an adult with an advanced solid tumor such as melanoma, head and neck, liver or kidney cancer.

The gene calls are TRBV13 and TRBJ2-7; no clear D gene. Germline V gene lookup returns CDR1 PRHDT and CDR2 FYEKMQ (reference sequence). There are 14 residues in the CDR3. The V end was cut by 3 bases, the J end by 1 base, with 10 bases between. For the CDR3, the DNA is TGTGCCAGCAGCTTCCTTGTGCGGTCCTACGAGCAGTACTTC. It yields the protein CASSFLVRSYEQYF.

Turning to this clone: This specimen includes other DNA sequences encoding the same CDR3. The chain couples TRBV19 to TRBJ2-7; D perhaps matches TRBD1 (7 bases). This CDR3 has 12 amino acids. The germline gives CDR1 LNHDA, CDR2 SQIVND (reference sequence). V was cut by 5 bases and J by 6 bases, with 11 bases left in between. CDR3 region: CASSVQGGEQYF. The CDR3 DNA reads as TGTGCCAGTAGTGTCCAGGGGGGCGAGCAGTACTTC.

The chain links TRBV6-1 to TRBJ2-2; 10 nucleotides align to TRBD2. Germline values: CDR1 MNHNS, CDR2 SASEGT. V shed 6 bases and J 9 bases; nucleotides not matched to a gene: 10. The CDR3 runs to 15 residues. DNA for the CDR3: TGTGCCAGCAGGGCCGGGACTAGCGATCTCCGGGAGCTGTTTTTT. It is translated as CASRAGTSDLRELFF.

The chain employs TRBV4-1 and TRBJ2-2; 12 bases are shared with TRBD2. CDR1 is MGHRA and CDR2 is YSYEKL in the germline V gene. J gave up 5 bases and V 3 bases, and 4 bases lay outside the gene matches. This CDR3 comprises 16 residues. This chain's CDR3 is CASSQHTSGGTGELFF. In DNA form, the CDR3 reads TGCGCCAGCAGCCAGCACACTAGCGGGGGGACCGGGGAGCTGTTTTTT.

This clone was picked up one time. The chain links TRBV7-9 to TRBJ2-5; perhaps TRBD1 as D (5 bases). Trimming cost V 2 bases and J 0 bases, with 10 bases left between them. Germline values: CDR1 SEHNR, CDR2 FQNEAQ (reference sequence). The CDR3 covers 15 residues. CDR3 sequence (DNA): TGTGCCAGCAGCTTAAAGCTCAGGGACCAAGAGACCCAGTACTTC. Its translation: CASSLKLRDQETQYF.

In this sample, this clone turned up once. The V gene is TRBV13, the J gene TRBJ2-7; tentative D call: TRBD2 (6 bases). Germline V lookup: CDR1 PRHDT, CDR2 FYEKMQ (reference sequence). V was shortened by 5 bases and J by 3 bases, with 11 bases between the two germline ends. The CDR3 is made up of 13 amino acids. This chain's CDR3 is CASSPLGGYEQYF. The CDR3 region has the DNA TGTGCCAGCAGCCCCCTGGGGGGCTACGAGCAGTACTTC.

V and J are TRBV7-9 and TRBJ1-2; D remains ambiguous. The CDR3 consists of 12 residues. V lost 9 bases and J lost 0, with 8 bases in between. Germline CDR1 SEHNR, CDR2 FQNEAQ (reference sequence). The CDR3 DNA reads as TGTGCCAGTTTGGAAACTAACTATGGCTACACCTTC. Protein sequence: CASLETNYGYTF. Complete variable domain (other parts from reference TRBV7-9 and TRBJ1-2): DTGVSQNPRHKITKRGQNVTFRCDPISEHNRLYWYRQTLGQGPEFLTYFQNEAQLEKSRLLSDRFSAERPKGSFSTLEIQRTEQGDSAMYLCASLETNYGYTFGSGTRLTVV.